The rows below give T cell receptor beta chains drawn from one sample of a study of cytomegalovirus exposure and HLA in healthy donors. Clones were sequenced by immunoSEQ multiplex PCR, and TCRdb holds only the in-frame ones, with some missing. The sample has approximately 160,000 clones, roughly 80% seen once. Sample: PBMCs. The receptors originated from a man younger than 35 in good health and CMV-seronegative. The CDR3 runs from the conserved cysteine through the conserved F or W. A D gene is named only where the DNA matches it firmly. Expanded clones get a size class; other rows say once, few or many, or leave the size out.

DNA	CDR3	V	J	D	size
TGTGCCAGCTCGCTCCTAACCGACACCGGGACAGGGTATGGGGAGACCCAGTACTTC	CASSLLTDTGTGYGETQYF	TRBV18	TRBJ2-5	TRBD1	NA
TGTGCCAGCTCACCCGGGACTTTCCCCTACGAGCAGTACTTC	CASSPGTFPYEQYF	TRBV18	TRBJ2-7	NA	NA
TGTGCCAGCTCACCAAACACAGGGGACCTGAACACTGAAGCTTTCTTT	CASSPNTGDLNTEAFF	TRBV18	TRBJ1-1	TRBD1	NA
TGCGCCAGCAGCCCAGGTGGGTGGCTGGAGACCCAGTACTTC	CASSPGGWLETQYF	TRBV5-1	TRBJ2-5	NA	NA
TGTGCCAGCAGTTACTCGACGGGACAGGGTTATGAAAAACTGTTTTTT	CASSYSTGQGYEKLFF	TRBV6-6	TRBJ1-4	TRBD1	NA
TGTGCCAGCAGCTTAGCGCCTGCGGGTGAAGCTTTCTTT	CASSLAPAGEAFF	TRBV7-6	TRBJ1-1	NA	NA
TGTGCCAGCAGTTACTTACAGCCGTTACACACCGGGGAGCTGTTTTTT	CASSYLQPLHTGELFF	TRBV6-6	TRBJ2-2	NA	few
TGTGCCAGCAGCTTATGGGGGGGGGAGACCCAGTACTTC	CASSLWGGETQYF	TRBV11-2	TRBJ2-5	TRBD2	NA
TGTGCCAGCAGTTACTCGCTGACAGGGGTTGGAGGCTACACCTTC	CASSYSLTGVGGYTF	TRBV6-5	TRBJ1-2	TRBD1	NA
TGCGCCAGCAGCTCAACCGGGACAGGGGGTAATGAGCAGTTCTTC	CASSSTGTGGNEQFF	TRBV5-1	TRBJ2-1	TRBD1	once
TGCGCCAGCAGCACCACTAGCCGAGTCTTGGGTGAGCAGTTCTTC	CASSTTSRVLGEQFF	TRBV5-1	TRBJ2-1	NA	once
TGCAGCGTTGAAGGTAGCGGCGTGCCGGATGAGCAGTTCTTC	CSVEGSGVPDEQFF	TRBV29-1	TRBJ2-1	NA	NA
TGTGCCAGCACCTTTCTTAATTCACCCCTCCACTTT	CASTFLNSPLHF	TRBV6-4	TRBJ1-6	NA	NA
TGTGCCAGTAGTCCGACAGGGGCGGGAAATTCACCCCTCCACTTT	CASSPTGAGNSPLHF	TRBV19	TRBJ1-6	TRBD1	few
TGTGCCAGCAGCGGGGAGGGGGGTCAGCCCCAGCATTTT	CASSGEGGQPQHF	TRBV9	TRBJ1-5	NA	NA
TGTGCCAGCAGCAGGGGATATGGCTACACCTTC	CASSRGYGYTF	TRBV28	TRBJ1-2	NA	NA
TGTTCCAGCAGCTTAGAGAGGGGGCAGGGCTACACCTTC	CSSSLERGQGYTF	TRBV7-9	TRBJ1-2	TRBD1	NA
TGTGCCAGTAGTGCGGGACCGCAGCAGTTCTTC	CASSAGPQQFF	TRBV19	TRBJ2-1	NA	NA
TGTGCCAGCCACAGGGTTGACACCGGGGAGCTGTTTTTT	CASHRVDTGELFF	TRBV19	TRBJ2-2	NA	NA
TGTGCCAGCAGCGAGACTAGCGTCCACAATGAGCAGTTCTTC	CASSETSVHNEQFF	TRBV9	TRBJ2-1	TRBD2	NA
TGTGCCTGGAGTACAGGGAATATTAATCAGCCCCAGCATTTT	CAWSTGNINQPQHF	TRBV30	TRBJ1-5	NA	NA
TGTGCCAGCAGCCCCGGGACAGGGGTGAGCACAGATACGCAGTATTTT	CASSPGTGVSTDTQYF	TRBV5-4	TRBJ2-3	TRBD1	NA
TGCGCCAGCAGCTCGACGGGGTCTGCGGGGGAAAAACTGTTTTTT	CASSSTGSAGEKLFF	TRBV5-1	TRBJ1-4	NA	NA
TGTGCCAGCACCGGGACAGGGCGACTAGCGGATACGCAGTATTTT	CASTGTGRLADTQYF	TRBV9	TRBJ2-3	NA	few
TGTGCCAGCAGTTACAATATCAATCAGCCCCAGCATTTT	CASSYNINQPQHF	TRBV6-5	TRBJ1-5	NA	NA
TGTGCCAGCACTTCTAGCGGGAGATCGGGGTACGAGCAGTACTTC	CASTSSGRSGYEQYF	TRBV7-9	TRBJ2-7	TRBD2	NA
TGTGCCAGCAGCCAAGGAAAGATAGCGGTAAAAGAGACCCAGTACTTC	CASSQGKIAVKETQYF	TRBV4-2	TRBJ2-5	NA	NA
TGTGCCAGCGGGGGCAACAGCTTCTATGGCTACACCTTC	CASGGNSFYGYTF	TRBV6-1	TRBJ1-2	NA	NA
TGTGCCAGCAGTTTTAGTAGCCCCCTCGAGCAGTACTTC	CASSFSSPLEQYF	TRBV27	TRBJ2-7	NA	NA
TGTGCCAGCAGTGTTAGCGGGATCCGGGATACGCAGTATTTT	CASSVSGIRDTQYF	TRBV2	TRBJ2-3	TRBD2	NA
TGTGCCAGCAGGATTAACAGGGGACATCAGCCCCAGCATTTT	CASRINRGHQPQHF	TRBV6-6	TRBJ1-5	TRBD1	NA
TGTGCCAGCAGCTTAATACAGGATAACTATGGCTACATCTTC	CASSLIQDNYGYIF	TRBV7-2	TRBJ1-2	NA	NA
TGCGCCAGCACCGAACTATTACGACAGAACACCGCCCGGTACTCTGGAAACACCATATATTTT	CASTELLRQNTARYSGNTIYF	TRBV4-1	TRBJ1-3	NA	NA
TGTGCCAGTAGTATAGGAGTGGGGGCTTACAATGAGCAGTTCTTC	CASSIGVGAYNEQFF	TRBV19	TRBJ2-1	NA	NA
TGTGCCACCGGTGGGGGGACCTCTGGAAACACCATATATTTT	CATGGGTSGNTIYF	TRBV28	TRBJ1-3	NA	NA
TGTGCCAGCAACCTCAGCAGGGGGATATATAGGCCCCAGCATTTT	CASNLSRGIYRPQHF	TRBV6-1	TRBJ1-5	TRBD1	NA
TGTGCCAGCAGTTACTCGCCAGGGAGGGAACAAGAGACCCAGTACTTC	CASSYSPGREQETQYF	TRBV6-5	TRBJ2-5	TRBD2	NA
TGTGCCAGTAGTATAATCGGGGGTGGCCAGCCCCAGCATTTT	CASSIIGGGQPQHF	TRBV19	TRBJ1-5	NA	NA
TGTGCCAGCAGTTTATACGTAAAAGTCGGCACCGGGGAGCTGTTTTTT	CASSLYVKVGTGELFF	TRBV27	TRBJ2-2	NA	NA
TGTGCCAGCAGCCCCCCTGGGGGGTCTTTCTACGAGCAGTACTTC	CASSPPGGSFYEQYF	TRBV11-3	TRBJ2-7	NA	once
TGTGCCAGCAGCGTACTGGCGGCCGGGGAGCTGTTTTTT	CASSVLAAGELFF	TRBV7-9	TRBJ2-2	NA	NA
TGCGCCAGCAGTGCAGACAGGGGGAGCATCTACGAGCAGTACTTC	CASSADRGSIYEQYF	TRBV10-1	TRBJ2-7	TRBD1	once
TGTGCCAGCAGCCGTGGGGACAGAAGAAACATTCAGTACTTC	CASSRGDRRNIQYF	TRBV11-3	TRBJ2-4	TRBD1	NA
TGTGCCAGCAGCTTAGGAGCCGCTGGTGGCTACACCTTC	CASSLGAAGGYTF	TRBV5-4	TRBJ1-2	NA	NA
TGTGCCAGCAGCGTAGGGCAAACCGGGACAGATACGCAGTATTTT	CASSVGQTGTDTQYF	TRBV9	TRBJ2-3	NA	NA
TGTGCCAGCAGTGATGGCGGCAGGGGAGGGGCAGATACGCAGTATTTT	CASSDGGRGGADTQYF	TRBV6-1	TRBJ2-3	NA	NA
TGTGCCAGCGGAAAGGGACTAGTTGGCCACGAGCAGTACTTC	CASGKGLVGHEQYF	TRBV6-5	TRBJ2-7	TRBD2	NA
TGTGCCAGCAGCTTGGGACAGGGCGGCTACGAGCAGTACTTC	CASSLGQGGYEQYF	TRBV7-2	TRBJ2-7	TRBD1	NA
TGTGCCAGTAGTACCTCTGGAGGCGGGGTTACTGAAGCTTTCTTT	CASSTSGGGVTEAFF	TRBV19	TRBJ1-1	NA	NA
TGCGCCAGCAGTGAGTCGGGACTTAACAATGAGCAGTTCTTC	CASSESGLNNEQFF	TRBV10-2	TRBJ2-1	NA	once
TGTGCCAGCAGCGGACAGCGTAACAACGAGCAGTACTTC	CASSGQRNNEQYF	TRBV5-5	TRBJ2-7	NA	NA